These T cell receptor beta chains were read from a single sample in a study of T cells expressing NK-cell markers. TCRdb reanalyzed the 5' RACE reads and collapses them to one entry per CDR3 protein, without DNA. The table lists approximately 380,000 distinct CDR3 sequences. Sequencing was done on a sample of blood T cells: a sorted CD56 or NKG2C T cell subset, CD4+ or CD8+ T cells, or bulk PBMC T cells (not recorded which). These receptors originate from a man aged 18-70 years in good health. Each CDR3 is given with its conserved first and last residue.

CDR3,J,V
CASSQDRTSPREQYF,TRBJ2-7,TRBV14
CASSSRGQVVNTEAFF,TRBJ1-1,TRBV7-9
CASSFRAMGGYQPQHF,TRBJ1-5,TRBV5-5
CASSHRGDRQETQYF,TRBJ2-5,TRBV3-1
CSALRTLAGGYTF,TRBJ1-2,TRBV20-1
CASSWTSGGEQFF,TRBJ2-1,TRBV11-1
CASSGSRTGSSYNEQFF,TRBJ2-1,TRBV5-4
CASSFLAGKSYEQYF,TRBJ2-7,TRBV28
CASRTDGGAYEQYF,TRBJ2-7,TRBV2
CSVGRSTSRTDTQYF,TRBJ2-3,TRBV29-1
CASSLGTGLHSPLHF,TRBJ1-6,TRBV5-1
CASSGQYNEQFF,TRBJ2-1,TRBV2
CASSLGGPGNQPQHF,TRBJ1-5,TRBV5-5
CASSPPWVKHHSSSSGNTIYF,TRBJ1-3,TRBV6-4
CASSLWPGTSGTSTDTQYF,TRBJ2-3,TRBV5-1
CASSTLTYEQYF,TRBJ2-7,TRBV2
CASTRQLTGNTIYF,TRBJ1-3,TRBV12-3/TRBV12-4
CATSRRDSEQYF,TRBJ2-7,TRBV25-1
CASSDRHRLAGAETQYF,TRBJ2-5,TRBV6-1
CASSGRGSGTARTDTQYF,TRBJ2-3,TRBV9
CASSYRLAQGSSYEQYF,TRBJ2-7,TRBV6-5
CASSTSGGAGQETQYF,TRBJ2-5,TRBV5-1
CASSPGLAGPYEQYF,TRBJ2-7,TRBV18
CSALTGVRDTQYF,TRBJ2-3,TRBV20-1
CASSAHLGGSEAFF,TRBJ1-1,TRBV9
CASRTSTDTQYF,TRBJ2-3,TRBV6-1
CASSPYPGTSSYEQYF,TRBJ2-7,TRBV7-2
CASTEEQGKREGDNEQFF,TRBJ2-1,TRBV6-4
CASSYLGDRSLGTQYF,TRBJ2-3,TRBV7-9
CATSDAGGPYNEQFF,TRBJ2-1,TRBV24-1
CASSLTGGKAPLHF,TRBJ1-6,TRBV7-3
CASGGTSASTDTQYF,TRBJ2-3,TRBV19
CSARVGGGAGETQYF,TRBJ2-5,TRBV20-1
CASSLVGGSNEKLFF,TRBJ1-4,TRBV5-5
CASGPTGVETQYF,TRBJ2-5,TRBV12-5
CASSPGLRGSFKGGTEAFF,TRBJ1-1,TRBV7-6
CASKGGLRTEAFF,TRBJ1-1,TRBV27
CASRRDSGSSYEQYF,TRBJ2-7,TRBV5-4
CASRPAGALHEKLFF,TRBJ1-4,TRBV12-3/TRBV12-4
CASSPRRTGLQETQYF,TRBJ2-5,TRBV11-2
CASSQDTRRDRTYEQYF,TRBJ2-7,TRBV4-1
CASSNKGQYKTREFF,TRBJ2-1,TRBV21-1
CASNPNTPGRNSTDTQYF,TRBJ2-3,TRBV27
CSAMRASGGPPVAHQFF,TRBJ2-1,TRBV20-1
CSARADSGNEQYF,TRBJ2-7,TRBV20-1
CASSSPAGTSGATQYF,TRBJ2-3,TRBV5-1
CASSLSGGGVTEAFF,TRBJ1-1,TRBV7-3
CASSHLIVGETQYF,TRBJ2-5,TRBV4-1
CASSQAGTKNIQYF,TRBJ2-4,TRBV4-1
CASSGHKGPPAEAFF,TRBJ1-1,TRBV12-3/TRBV12-4
CASSFKTNSPLHF,TRBJ1-6,TRBV27
CASSSQSGTGVYGYTF,TRBJ1-2,TRBV12-3/TRBV12-4